The 10 T cell receptor beta chains reported below all come from one sample, sequenced in a study of response to subunit inactivated influenza vaccine. MiXCR, applied by TCRdb to the RT-PCR reads, yields one record per CDR3 protein. There are about 180,000 distinct CDR3 sequences in the sample; about 9.3% occur only once, and roughly a tenth lies in the top ten. The material sequenced was non-naive T cells sorted from PBMCs, taken on the day of vaccination. These receptors were obtained from a man aged 50 or older who received an inactivated influenza vaccine.

The J gene is TRBJ2-3, the V gene TRBV28; no clear D gene. CDR1 is MDHEN, CDR2 SYDVKM, per germline. Trimming took 6 bases from V and 0 from J, leaving 10 bases between them. This CDR3 has 14 residues. Here the CDR3 reads CASSPPKSTDTQYF. CDR3 DNA: TGTGCCAGCAGCCCCCCAAAAAGCACAGATACGCAGTATTTT.

This clonotype came up a few times. The chain uses TRBV20-1 and TRBJ2-1; D remains unclear. CDR3 size: 14 residues. The V gene lost 5 bases and the J gene lost 6 bases, with 17 bases spanning the gap. Germline lookup yields CDR1 DFQATT and CDR2 SNEGSKA (reference sequence). DNA of the CDR3: TGCAGTGCTCAGTCCCGCTTGCTAGTCAATGAGCAGTTCTTC. As protein: CSAQSRLLVNEQFF.

The chain links TRBV5-5 to TRBJ2-7; a weak D match, TRBD1 (6 bases). Trimming cost V 1 base and J 2 bases, with 10 bases left between them. This CDR3 comprises 14 residues. Per the germline V gene, CDR1 is SGHKS and CDR2 is YYEKEE (reference sequence). In DNA form, the CDR3 reads TGTGCCAGCAGCTTGTGGCAGGGGCCCTACGAGCAGTACTTC. Its translation is CASSLWQGPYEQYF. Combining the CDR3 with reference TRBV5-5 and TRBJ2-7 gives the whole variable domain DAGVTQSPTHLIKTRGQQVTLRCSPISGHKSVSWYQQVLGQGPQFIFQYYEKEERGRGNFPDRFSARQFPNYSSELNVNALLLGDSALYLCASSLWQGPYEQYFGPGTRLTVT.

At least ten counts were recorded for this clonotype. The chain has TRBV28 and TRBJ1-2; D gene uncertain. Germline CDR1 is MDHEN and CDR2 is SYDVKM. There are 11 residues in the CDR3. The ends were cut back, 3 bases at V and 4 bases at J, with 3 bases in the middle. CDR3 amino acids: CASSFTYGYTF. CDR3 DNA: TGTGCCAGCAGTTTCACCTATGGCTACACCTTC.

In this sample, this clonotype turned up many times. This chain joins TRBV5-1 and TRBJ2-7; D is unclear. Germline loops: CDR1 SGHRS, CDR2 YFSETQ. The CDR3 has 13 amino acids. Trimming left V 0 bases short and J 2 bases short, with 6 bases between. The CDR3 region has the DNA TGCGCCAGCAGCTTGGAAGGAGCCTACGAGCAGTACTTC. This encodes CASSLEGAYEQYF.

This chain joins TRBV27 and TRBJ2-5; 11 bases align to TRBD2. Germline-derived CDR1 and CDR2 are MNHEY and SMNVEV (reference sequence). The CDR3 is made up of 19 amino acids. V lost 5 bases, J lost 0 bases, and 14 bases stayed unmatched. CDR3 sequence (DNA): TGTGCCAGCAGTCTCCTCGGGACTAGCGGAGGGGGGTACCAAGAGACCCAGTACTTC. Translation: CASSLLGTSGGGYQETQYF.

The gene calls are TRBV20-1 and TRBJ1-1; D may be TRBD1 (6 bases). V was trimmed by 3 bases and J by 1 base, leaving 12 bases between them. Looked up from germline, CDR1 is DFQATT and CDR2 is SNEGSKA (reference sequence). This CDR3 has 14 amino acids. Here the CDR3 DNA reads TGCAGTGCTAGGGGGGCGGGACCGAACACTGAAGCTTTCTTT. Translated, it gives CSARGAGPNTEAFF.

This clonotype turned up a few times. V gene TRBV7-6 combines with J gene TRBJ1-6; D is possibly TRBD1 (5 bases). This CDR3 is built from 14 residues. CDR1 and CDR2 (germline): SGHVS, FNYEAQ. Trimming stripped 6 bases from V and 10 bases from J, with 16 bases between. The CDR3 here is CASSSERGYSPLHF. In DNA form, the CDR3 reads TGTGCCAGCAGTTCCGAAAGGGGCTACTCACCCCTCCACTTT. Using reference TRBV7-6 and TRBJ1-6 for the parts outside the CDR3, the full variable domain is GAGVSQSPRYKVTKRGQDVALRCDPISGHVSLYWYRQALGQGPEFLTYFNYEAQQDKSGLPNDRFSAERPEGSISTLTIQRTEQRDSAMYRCASSSERGYSPLHFGNGTRLTVT.

This clonotype was observed a handful of times. This chain links TRBV20-1 with TRBJ2-6, with 10 bases fitting TRBD2. The length of the CDR3 is 18 residues. Germline V CDR1 and CDR2: DFQATT, SNEGSKA (reference sequence). The V gene end was trimmed by 3 bases and the J gene end by 0 bases; junction bases not matched to a gene: 8. The DNA of the CDR3 is TGCAGTGCTAGTGGCGCAAAGCGGGAGGGCTCTGGGGCCAACGTCCTGACTTTC. Its translation is CSASGAKREGSGANVLTF.

At least ten counts were recorded for this clonotype. V usage is TRBV5-1 and J usage is TRBJ1-3; no reliable D call. Germline V lookup: CDR1 SGHRS, CDR2 YFSETQ. This CDR3 is built from 13 residues. Trimming stripped 0 bases from V and 1 base from J, with 2 bases between. The CDR3 sequence is CASSLESGNTIYF. CDR3 DNA sequence: TGCGCCAGCAGCTTGGAGTCTGGAAACACCATATATTTT.